This is a list of T cell receptor beta chains from one sample in a study of T-cell memory formation after mild COVID-19. One entry per CDR3 protein results from TCRdb running MiXCR on the 5' RACE reads. This table holds 150,000 or so distinct CDR3 sequences, 11% found once. Specimen: PBMCs or a T cell subset sorted from them (not recorded which). These receptors were collected from a man younger than 35 who had mild COVID-19 (a few samples of this study predate the infection). Cell type and time point are not known. Each CDR3 is given with its conserved first and last residue. Each record gives: D gene, clone size, J gene, V gene, CDR3 DNA, CDR3 protein. The D gene is left open where the match is weak. The size of a clone is reported for some rows only, either as once, few or many, or as a class for expanded clones.

D gene: TRBD2; clone size: few; J gene: TRBJ2-2; V gene: TRBV20-1; CDR3 DNA: TGCAGTGCTAGAGGCAGGGCGGGGGAAGGCGGGGAGCTGTTTTTT; CDR3 protein: CSARGRAGEGGELFF
D gene: .; clone size: few; J gene: TRBJ1-5; V gene: TRBV7-9; CDR3 DNA: TGTGCCAGCAGCTCGGTCGGGCGCGTACAGCCCCAGCATTTT; CDR3 protein: CASSSVGRVQPQHF
D gene: .; clone size: many; J gene: TRBJ1-1; V gene: TRBV5-1; CDR3 DNA: TGCGCCAGCAGGTCAGGGTCTATGAACACTGAAGCTTTCTTT; CDR3 protein: CASRSGSMNTEAFF
D gene: .; clone size: .; J gene: TRBJ2-5; V gene: TRBV7-2; CDR3 DNA: TGTGCCAGCACCTCCGACGAGGTCCAGTACTTC; CDR3 protein: CASTSDEVQYF
D gene: TRBD1; clone size: few; J gene: TRBJ1-2; V gene: TRBV7-8; CDR3 DNA: TGTGCCAGCAGCCCCCCGGGACAGGCGAACTATGGCTACACCTTC; CDR3 protein: CASSPPGQANYGYTF
D gene: .; clone size: few; J gene: TRBJ1-6; V gene: TRBV7-9; CDR3 DNA: TGTGCCAGCAGCTTAGCGGACTGGCAGGGGTATTCACCCCTCCACTTT; CDR3 protein: CASSLADWQGYSPLHF
D gene: TRBD1; clone size: .; J gene: TRBJ2-5; V gene: TRBV28; CDR3 DNA: TGTGCCAGCAGTAGCCGGGACAGGGCCCTCTTC; CDR3 protein: CASSSRDRALF
D gene: .; clone size: many; J gene: TRBJ1-6; V gene: TRBV28; CDR3 DNA: TGTGCCAGCAGGAGAGAGGGGAATTCACCCCTCCACTTT; CDR3 protein: CASRREGNSPLHF
D gene: .; clone size: few; J gene: TRBJ2-3; V gene: TRBV29-1; CDR3 DNA: TGCAGCGTTGCCGTCAGGCTCACAGATACGCAGTATTTT; CDR3 protein: CSVAVRLTDTQYF
D gene: .; clone size: .; J gene: TRBJ1-1; V gene: TRBV3-1; CDR3 DNA: TGTGCCAGCAGCCACCGACAAACGAACACTGAAGCTTTCTTT; CDR3 protein: CASSHRQTNTEAFF
D gene: .; clone size: many; J gene: TRBJ2-5; V gene: TRBV5-1; CDR3 DNA: TGCGCCAGCAGCATTGGGAAACTAGAGGGGACCCAGTACTTC; CDR3 protein: CASSIGKLEGTQYF
D gene: .; clone size: .; J gene: TRBJ2-3; V gene: TRBV20-1; CDR3 DNA: TGCAGTGCCAGAGTATTCAGCCTACGGACAGATACGCAGTATTTT; CDR3 protein: CSARVFSLRTDTQYF
D gene: TRBD1; clone size: few; J gene: TRBJ2-7; V gene: TRBV10-3; CDR3 DNA: TGTGCCATCAGTGAGTTGGCCAGGGGGTCCTACGAGCAGTACTTC; CDR3 protein: CAISELARGSYEQYF
D gene: TRBD1; clone size: .; J gene: TRBJ1-1; V gene: TRBV11-2; CDR3 DNA: TGTGCCAGCAGCTTCGCCGGACAGGCGAACACTGAAGCTTTCTTT; CDR3 protein: CASSFAGQANTEAFF
D gene: .; clone size: .; J gene: TRBJ1-1; V gene: TRBV5-1; CDR3 DNA: TGCGTGGATGTCCATGGGGACACTGAAGCTTTCTTT; CDR3 protein: CVDVHGDTEAFF
D gene: .; clone size: .; J gene: TRBJ1-5; V gene: TRBV5-1; CDR3 DNA: TGCGCCAGCAGCTTGGACCCCCGAGGCAGCAGCAATCAGCCCCAGCATTTT; CDR3 protein: CASSLDPRGSSNQPQHF
D gene: .; clone size: few; J gene: TRBJ1-1; V gene: TRBV6-2/TRBV6-3; CDR3 DNA: TGTGCCAGCAGTTACAGGAGGAGAGAAGCTTTCTTT; CDR3 protein: CASSYRRREAFF
D gene: .; clone size: few; J gene: TRBJ2-1; V gene: TRBV10-3; CDR3 DNA: TGTGCCATCGGGGAGTTCTACAATGAGCAGTTCTTC; CDR3 protein: CAIGEFYNEQFF
D gene: TRBD1; clone size: many; J gene: TRBJ1-6; V gene: TRBV12-3/TRBV12-4; CDR3 DNA: TGTGCCAGCAGTCCGGACAGGGGCTTTAATTCACCCCTCCACTTT; CDR3 protein: CASSPDRGFNSPLHF
D gene: .; clone size: .; J gene: TRBJ1-5; V gene: TRBV12-3/TRBV12-4; CDR3 DNA: TGTGCCAGCAGTTCACAGGGTGATAATCAGCCCCAGCATTTT; CDR3 protein: CASSSQGDNQPQHF
D gene: TRBD1; clone size: few; J gene: TRBJ2-7; V gene: TRBV19; CDR3 DNA: TGTGCCAGTAGCCCCGACAGGGATACTGAGCAGTACTTC; CDR3 protein: CASSPDRDTEQYF
D gene: .; clone size: few; J gene: TRBJ1-5; V gene: TRBV20-1; CDR3 DNA: TGCAGTGTAATCCCGCCTGGATCTTGGGATCAGCCCCAGCATTTT; CDR3 protein: CSVIPPGSWDQPQHF
D gene: .; clone size: .; J gene: TRBJ1-1; V gene: TRBV5-1; CDR3 DNA: TGCGCCAGCAGCTCGAGGGGCCTAAGGGCTGAAGCTTTCTTT; CDR3 protein: CASSSRGLRAEAFF
D gene: .; clone size: few; J gene: TRBJ1-6; V gene: TRBV20-1; CDR3 DNA: TGCAACCCACTTCGGGATTCACCCCTCCACTTT; CDR3 protein: CNPLRDSPLHF
D gene: .; clone size: .; J gene: TRBJ1-6; V gene: TRBV6-1; CDR3 DNA: TGTGCCAGCCAGGACACAGATAATTCACCCCTCCACTTT; CDR3 protein: CASQDTDNSPLHF
D gene: TRBD1; clone size: .; J gene: TRBJ2-5; V gene: TRBV18; CDR3 DNA: TGTGCCAGCTCACCCGACAGGGCGGCAGAGACCCAGTACTTC; CDR3 protein: CASSPDRAAETQYF
D gene: TRBD2; clone size: many; J gene: TRBJ2-1; V gene: TRBV7-2; CDR3 DNA: TGTGCCAGCAGCTTACCCCCTAGCGGGGGTGAGCAGTTCTTC; CDR3 protein: CASSLPPSGGEQFF
D gene: .; clone size: few; J gene: TRBJ1-1; V gene: TRBV12-3/TRBV12-4; CDR3 DNA: TGTGCCAGCAGCCCTGCGGGGGGGGGGAAGAACACTGAAGCTTTCTTT; CDR3 protein: CASSPAGGGKNTEAFF
D gene: .; clone size: .; J gene: TRBJ2-5; V gene: TRBV29-1; CDR3 DNA: TGCAGCGTTGGTGTCATGGGCAGGGTTGAGACCCAGTACTTC; CDR3 protein: CSVGVMGRVETQYF
D gene: .; clone size: few; J gene: TRBJ1-2; V gene: TRBV3-1; CDR3 DNA: TGTGCCAGCAGCCAAGATTGGGCCTATGGCTACACCTTC; CDR3 protein: CASSQDWAYGYTF
D gene: TRBD2; clone size: few; J gene: TRBJ2-5; V gene: TRBV2; CDR3 DNA: TGTGCCAGCACTAAACGAGCGGGGGAAGAGACCCAGTACTTC; CDR3 protein: CASTKRAGEETQYF
D gene: .; clone size: .; J gene: TRBJ2-7; V gene: TRBV6-5; CDR3 DNA: .; CDR3 protein: CASSTSGLALYEQYF
D gene: .; clone size: .; J gene: TRBJ1-4; V gene: TRBV5-1; CDR3 DNA: TGCGCCAGCGCCCCAGGGGACTCTAGAGAAAAACTGTTTTTT; CDR3 protein: CASAPGDSREKLFF
D gene: .; clone size: few; J gene: TRBJ2-1; V gene: TRBV9; CDR3 DNA: TGTGCCAGCAGCGTAGAAAGTTCGAGAGCTGAGCAGTTCTTC; CDR3 protein: CASSVESSRAEQFF
D gene: TRBD2; clone size: .; J gene: TRBJ2-5; V gene: TRBV4-3; CDR3 DNA: TGCGCCAGCAGCCAAGAGGTCAGCGGGGAAGAGACCCAGTACTTC; CDR3 protein: CASSQEVSGEETQYF
D gene: .; clone size: many; J gene: TRBJ2-2; V gene: TRBV5-1; CDR3 DNA: TGCGCCAGCAGCGATGCGCTGGGGGCCGGGGAGCTGTTTTTT; CDR3 protein: CASSDALGAGELFF
D gene: .; clone size: .; J gene: TRBJ2-5; V gene: TRBV2; CDR3 DNA: TGTGCCAGCAGTGAGGAACTACACATGGGAGAGACCCAGTACTTC; CDR3 protein: CASSEELHMGETQYF
D gene: TRBD1; clone size: few; J gene: TRBJ2-5; V gene: TRBV20-1; CDR3 DNA: TGCAGTGCTATTGACAGGGCGGAGACCCAGTACTTC; CDR3 protein: CSAIDRAETQYF
D gene: TRBD1; clone size: .; J gene: TRBJ2-7; V gene: TRBV9; CDR3 DNA: TGTGCCAGCAGCGCCGGACAGGTAACCGAGCAGTACTTC; CDR3 protein: CASSAGQVTEQYF
D gene: .; clone size: .; J gene: TRBJ2-5; V gene: TRBV7-2; CDR3 DNA: TGTGCCAGCAGCTTACGACTAGACCAAGAGACCCAGTACTTC; CDR3 protein: CASSLRLDQETQYF
D gene: .; clone size: few; J gene: TRBJ2-3; V gene: TRBV4-3; CDR3 DNA: TGCGCCAGCAGCCAAGATACTAGAGATACGCAGTATTTT; CDR3 protein: CASSQDTRDTQYF
D gene: .; clone size: .; J gene: TRBJ1-1; V gene: TRBV5-1; CDR3 DNA: TGCGCCAGCAAGGTACAGGGGAACACTGAAGCTTTCTTT; CDR3 protein: CASKVQGNTEAFF
D gene: .; clone size: .; J gene: TRBJ2-1; V gene: TRBV5-1; CDR3 DNA: TGCGCCAGCAGCTCCGAAGGGACACAATACAATGAGCAGTTCTTC; CDR3 protein: CASSSEGTQYNEQFF
D gene: TRBD1; clone size: few; J gene: TRBJ1-2; V gene: TRBV6-5; CDR3 DNA: TGTGCCAGCAGACCAGGGGGAAGCTATGGCTACACCTTC; CDR3 protein: CASRPGGSYGYTF
D gene: .; clone size: few; J gene: TRBJ2-3; V gene: TRBV28; CDR3 DNA: TGTGCCAGCAGTTTACCAGATACGCAGTATTTT; CDR3 protein: CASSLPDTQYF
D gene: .; clone size: few; J gene: TRBJ1-5; V gene: TRBV5-1; CDR3 DNA: TGCGCCAGCAGCTTGGAGCACCCCCAGCAGCAGCCCCAGCATTTT; CDR3 protein: CASSLEHPQQQPQHF
D gene: .; clone size: .; J gene: TRBJ2-5; V gene: TRBV29-1; CDR3 DNA: TGCAGCGTTGTCGTAGCAAAAGAGACCCAGTACTTC; CDR3 protein: CSVVVAKETQYF
D gene: TRBD1; clone size: .; J gene: TRBJ2-5; V gene: TRBV7-2; CDR3 DNA: TGTGCCAGCGGGGGGGGACAGGGGGCCTGGGAGACCCAGTACTTC; CDR3 protein: CASGGGQGAWETQYF
D gene: .; clone size: .; J gene: TRBJ2-3; V gene: TRBV7-9; CDR3 DNA: TGTGCCAGCAGCCCGACAATTAGTAGCACAGATACGCAGTATTTT; CDR3 protein: CASSPTISSTDTQYF
D gene: .; clone size: .; J gene: TRBJ1-2; V gene: TRBV2; CDR3 DNA: TGTGCCAGCAGTGAACGGGGGGCTGGTGGCTACACCTTC; CDR3 protein: CASSERGAGGYTF
D gene: .; clone size: few; J gene: TRBJ2-5; V gene: TRBV6-2/TRBV6-3; CDR3 DNA: TGTGCCAGCAACAGGGACGTCCTCGGGCAAGAGACCCAGTACTTC; CDR3 protein: CASNRDVLGQETQYF
D gene: .; clone size: few; J gene: TRBJ1-4; V gene: TRBV11-2; CDR3 DNA: TGTGCCAGCAGCAATTCAGGACAGCCTAATGAAAAACTGTTTTTT; CDR3 protein: CASSNSGQPNEKLFF
D gene: .; clone size: few; J gene: TRBJ1-1; V gene: TRBV20-1; CDR3 DNA: TGCATCCTCGCCACCTACCGTCCGAACACTGAAGCTTTCTTT; CDR3 protein: CILATYRPNTEAFF
D gene: .; clone size: .; J gene: TRBJ1-1; V gene: TRBV6-2/TRBV6-3; CDR3 DNA: TGTGCCAGCAGTACAGGGCCTCGAATGAACACTGAAGCTTTCTTT; CDR3 protein: CASSTGPRMNTEAFF
D gene: .; clone size: few; J gene: TRBJ1-5; V gene: TRBV30; CDR3 DNA: TGTGCCTGGAGTTATGGAGGGGGACAGCCCCAGCATTTT; CDR3 protein: CAWSYGGGQPQHF
D gene: TRBD2; clone size: few; J gene: TRBJ2-1; V gene: TRBV12-3/TRBV12-4; CDR3 DNA: TGTGCCAGCGGTCCTAGCGGGGCACTCCGATACAATGAGCAGTTCTTC; CDR3 protein: CASGPSGALRYNEQFF
D gene: .; clone size: few; J gene: TRBJ2-5; V gene: TRBV20-1; CDR3 DNA: TGCAGTGCTAGGGGCAGGGCATACCCGTACCAAGAGACCCAGTACTTC; CDR3 protein: CSARGRAYPYQETQYF